The clone carrying this T cell receptor beta chain was seen a handful of times. TCRdb's table, derived via immunoSEQ multiplex PCR, lists solely in-frame clones and lacks some. This sample has about half a million clones, with 70% to 90% found just once. This specimen comes from a study of Ad26.COV2.S vaccination and SARS-CoV-2 variants. Treatment specified: roughly 20 received Ad26.COV2.S at low or high dose, single or two shots; about 5 received placebo; per-sample allocation not given. The samples were gathered on day 63 after the first injection of vaccine or placebo. Germline CDR1 is MNHEY and CDR2 is SVGEGT. Trimming removed 3 bases at V and 7 bases at J, with 12 bases between. CDR3 length equals 13 residues.

The rearrangement uses TRBV6-2 or TRBV6-3 and TRBJ1-1; D may be TRBD1 (5 bases). The source was peripheral blood, collected in a trial of Ad26.COV2.S vaccine versus placebo. The sequence came from a person between 18 and 59 years old who received the Ad26.COV2.S COVID-19 vaccine or a placebo. CDR3 residues: CASSYETDREAFF. For the CDR3, the DNA is TGTGCCAGCAGTTATGAGACAGACCGTGAAGCTTTCTTT.